These 15 T cell receptor beta chains share one sample of origin, sequenced in a study of Ad26.COV2.S vaccination and SARS-CoV-2 variants. Profiled with immunoSEQ multiplex PCR; TCRdb holds only in-frame clones, not every one. The data hold about 350,000 clones, with around 88% observed a single time. As for treatment: over 15 received Ad26.COV2.S at low or high dose, single or two shots; 5 received placebo; per-sample allocation not given. At day 63 after the first vaccine or placebo injection, samples were drawn. The material sequenced was peripheral blood, taken in a trial of Ad26.COV2.S vaccine versus placebo. Receptors were obtained from a person aged 18 to 59 who received the Ad26.COV2.S COVID-19 vaccine or a placebo.

The CDR3 nucleotides are TGTGCCAGCACCCCAGGTCGGGAGACCCAGTACTTC. It yields the protein CASTPGRETQYF. The V gene is TRBV11-2, the J gene TRBJ2-5, with unresolved D. The CDR3 sequence is 12 residues long. Germline CDR1 is SGHAT and CDR2 is FQNNGV. V lost 7 bases and J lost 5, with 11 bases in between. Based on the CDR3 plus reference TRBV11-2 and TRBJ2-5, the full variable domain is EAGVAQSPRYKIIEKRQSVAFWCNPISGHATLYWYQQILGQGPKLLIQFQNNGVVDDSQLPKDRFSAERLKGVDSTLKIQPAKLEDSAVYLCASTPGRETQYFGPGTRLLVL.

The chain couples TRBV18 to TRBJ1-2; 7 bases are a match to TRBD1. The V and J ends lost 3 bases and 6 bases, in that order; junction bases with no gene match: 7. CDR3 size: 14 residues. Germline CDR1 is KGHSH and CDR2 is LQKENI. CDR3 sequence reads: CASSPTGTENGYTF. CDR3 coding DNA: TGTGCCAGCTCACCGACCGGGACAGAAAATGGCTACACCTTC. Using reference TRBV18 and TRBJ1-2 for the parts outside the CDR3, the full variable domain is NAGVMQNPRHLVRRRGQEARLRCSPMKGHSHVYWYRQLPEEGLKFMVYLQKENIIDESGMPKERFSAEFPKEGPSILRIQQVVRGDSAAYFCASSPTGTENGYTFGSGTRLTVV.

The rearrangement joins TRBV11-3 to TRBJ2-2, with D perhaps given as TRBD1 or TRBD2 (6 bases each). V was trimmed by 5 bases and J by 0 bases, leaving 22 bases between them. This CDR3 is 19 amino acids long. Germline V CDR1 and CDR2: SGHNT, YENEEA. CDR3 residues: CASSPGAWRGTANTGELFF. DNA of the CDR3: TGTGCCAGCAGCCCAGGCGCCTGGAGGGGGACTGCGAACACCGGGGAGCTGTTTTTT.

This clone was picked up one time. DNA of the CDR3: TGTGCCAGCAGCGCAACAGGGGTCACTGAAGCTTTCTTT. It is translated as CASSATGVTEAFF. The rearrangement joins TRBV7-9 to TRBJ1-1; 7 positions match TRBD1. The CDR3 runs to 13 residues. Germline CDR1 and CDR2: SEHNR and FQNEAQ (reference sequence). V was pared by 5 bases and J by 4 bases, with 4 bases of the junction left unmatched.

This clone was detected once. The chain joins TRBV4-1 to TRBJ1-1; D is uncertain. The CDR3 sequence is 13 residues long. The ends were cut back, 4 bases at V and 2 bases at J, with 8 bases in the middle. Germline lookup yields CDR1 MGHRA and CDR2 YSYEKL. CDR3 amino acids: CASSLRDNTEAFF. CDR3 bases: TGCGCCAGCAGCCTAAGGGATAACACTGAAGCTTTCTTT.

The chain has TRBV2 and TRBJ2-7, with 7 nucleotides matching TRBD1. Losses at the gene ends were 4 bases for V and 2 bases for J; bases not matched to a gene: 5. Germline CDR1 is SNHLY and CDR2 is FYNNEI. This CDR3 region has 14 residues. This chain's CDR3 is CASSGAGGPYEQYF. As DNA, the CDR3 is TGTGCCAGCAGTGGGGCAGGGGGTCCCTACGAGCAGTACTTC.

The chain combines TRBV7-9 with TRBJ1-1; D might be TRBD1 (6 bases). Trimming pared 3 bases from V and 4 bases from J, leaving 15 bases between. This CDR3 is 15 amino acids long. Germline lookup yields CDR1 SEHNR and CDR2 FQNEAQ (reference sequence). The CDR3 protein is CASSLGVGAGTEAFF. CDR3 in DNA: TGTGCCAGCAGCTTGGGTGTGGGGGCGGGCACTGAAGCTTTCTTT.

The chain is built from TRBV28 and TRBJ2-2, with D unclear. Germline V gene sequence: CDR1 MDHEN, CDR2 SYDVKM. V gave up 7 bases and J gave up 9 bases, with 9 bases separating them. The CDR3 is 11 residues long. The CDR3 DNA is TGTGCCAGCAATCTCGGCCGGGAGCTGTTTTTT. This sequence encodes CASNLGRELFF.

This chain links TRBV19 with TRBJ2-3; 10 bases agree with TRBD2. Germline V CDR1 and CDR2: LNHDA, SQIVND (reference sequence). Trimming removed 4 bases from V and 5 bases from J; junction bases left unmatched: 9. The CDR3 covers 16 residues. CDR3 amino acids: CASSTDLAGVVDTQYF. Written as DNA, the CDR3 is TGTGCCAGTAGTACCGATCTAGCGGGAGTTGTAGATACGCAGTATTTT.

The rearrangement uses TRBV6-2 or TRBV6-3 and TRBJ2-1, with 9 bases that match TRBD2. V was clipped by 3 bases and J by 6 bases; unmatched bases: 6. The germline V gene has CDR1 MNHEY and CDR2 SVGEGT. The CDR3 covers 15 residues. The CDR3, as DNA: TGTGCCAGCAGTTATTGGCGGGGGGGCCGCAATGAGCAGTTCTTC. It is translated as CASSYWRGGRNEQFF.

This clone was detected only a few times. CDR3 region: CAWSPKIDRGGKSGEKLFF. DNA of the CDR3: TGTGCCTGGAGTCCGAAAATCGACAGGGGAGGCAAGAGCGGTGAAAAACTGTTTTTT. This chain links TRBV30 with TRBJ1-4; 8 positions agree with TRBD1. The trim removed 2 bases at V and 7 bases at J, leaving 21 bases unmatched. In germline, CDR1 is GTSNPN, CDR2 SVGIG (reference sequence). This CDR3 comprises 19 residues.

This sequence joins TRBV4-2 and TRBJ1-6; D remains unclear. Trimming took 0 bases from V and 0 from J, leaving 6 bases between them. The CDR3 length is 16 residues. Germline V CDR1 and CDR2: LGHNA, YNFKEQ. The CDR3 loop is CASSQDSSSYNSPLHF. DNA of the CDR3: TGTGCCAGCAGCCAAGATAGTAGCTCCTATAATTCACCCCTCCACTTT.

This rearrangement joins TRBV7-9 to TRBJ2-1, with a tentative D call TRBD1 (6 bases). Germline V gene lookup returns CDR1 SEHNR and CDR2 FQNEAQ (reference sequence). Deletions cut 6 bases from V and 9 bases from J, with 12 bases between. This CDR3 is 12 amino acids long. The CDR3 DNA is TGTGCCAGCAGTTACAGGGTGACTGAGCAGTTCTTC. Translated: CASSYRVTEQFF.

The gene calls are TRBV12-5 and TRBJ1-4; D gene ambiguous. Trimming removed 5 bases from V and 8 bases from J, with 12 bases in between. The CDR3 has 13 residues. The germline V gene encodes CDR1 LGHNT and CDR2 FRNRAP. The CDR3 sequence: CASGAYGREKLFF. CDR3 nucleotide sequence: TGTGCTAGTGGTGCCTACGGTAGGGAAAAACTGTTTTTT.

V gene TRBV29-1 combines with J gene TRBJ1-2; D is unresolved. V lost 0 bases and J lost 4, with 12 bases in between. Germline V gene data show CDR1 as SQVTM and CDR2 as ANQGSEA. This CDR3 is 14 amino acids long. The CDR3 region has the DNA TGCAGCGTTGAAGAAAGCGGGGTGGCCTATGGCTACACCTTC. It yields the protein CSVEESGVAYGYTF.